This T cell receptor beta chain was identified during a study of T cells in Graves' hyperthyroidism and ophthalmopathy. Study findings and constraints: Most clonotypes that expanded in the thyroid above 0.001 also showed up in blood. The model foresaw ophthalmopathy a median around 6 months prior to onset.

This clonotype was counted at least ten times. Its antigen is unidentified. The source material, RNA transcripts, was used to amplify TCR beta CDR3 regions. When the TCR CDR3 underwent first-round RT-PCR, the HTBI primer set was used. TCRdb called the multiplex PCR reads again in MiXCR, with one record for every CDR3 protein. The table records some 150,000 distinct CDR3 sequences, around 20% of them present only once. This CDR3 has 18 residues. The germline CDR1 and CDR2 sequences are MDHEN and SYDVKM. The trim removed 5 bases at V and 0 bases at J, leaving 10 bases unmatched. The sequenced sample was blood. This rearrangement joins TRBV28 to TRBJ2-6; TRBD1 matches 7 bases. This TCR derives from a woman aged 50 to 60 with Graves' hyperthyroidism that later progressed to Graves' ophthalmopathy. CDR3 sequence reads: CASSTQTGQFSGANVLTF. The CDR3 DNA reads as TGTGCCAGCAGTACCCAAACGGGACAGTTCTCTGGGGCCAACGTCCTGACTTTC.